This entry lists 15 T cell receptor beta chains sequenced from one sample in a study of CD8 T cells in Susac syndrome. With random hexamers, reverse transcription was performed on 0.5 to 1 ug of RNA. TCRdb re-called the immunoSEQ multiplex PCR reads through MiXCR, storing one row per CDR3 protein. This sample has about 300,000 distinct CDR3 sequences; roughly 85% occur once, and the top ten carry about 0.22%. Material: CD8+ T cells from PBMCs. The origin of the receptors is a human donor with multiple sclerosis.

The genes are TRBV7-9 and TRBJ2-1; D is unclear. Trimming took off 2 bases at V and 0 bases at J, with 11 bases between the two ends. CDR1 and CDR2 from the germline V gene are SEHNR and FQNEAQ (reference sequence). CDR3 length: 16 residues. CDR3 sequence reads: CASSLKPASSYNEQFF. The CDR3 DNA sequence: TGTGCCAGCAGCTTAAAGCCCGCTAGCTCCTACAATGAGCAGTTCTTC.

V gene TRBV10-3 combines with J gene TRBJ2-2; 9 bases fit TRBD1. This CDR3 region has 14 residues. Germline V gene data show CDR1 as ENHRY and CDR2 as SYGVKD. The V segment lost 8 bases and the J segment 2 bases; nucleotides outside the gene matches: 3. The CDR3 is CAIEDRGNTGELFF. The CDR3 DNA is TGTGCCATCGAGGACAGGGGTAACACCGGGGAGCTGTTTTTT.

This clonotype has just one count. The chain links TRBV30 to TRBJ2-1, with D perhaps TRBD2 (5 bases). CDR1 is GTSNPN and CDR2 is SVGIG in the germline V gene (reference sequence). The CDR3 has 16 residues. V was clipped by 1 base and J by 0 bases, with 13 bases between them. CDR3 protein: CAWSDPSTHSYNEQFF. In DNA, the CDR3 is TGTGCCTGGAGTGACCCTAGCACTCACTCCTACAATGAGCAGTTCTTC.

V gene TRBV4-3 combines with J gene TRBJ2-6; D possibly matches TRBD1 or TRBD2 (5 bases each). CDR1 LGHNA and CDR2 YSLEER come from the germline V gene. V was cut by 4 bases and J by 0 bases, with 13 bases left in between. CDR3 length: 17 residues. DNA for the CDR3: TGCGCCAGCAGCCCCGGGACGTCCCCCTCTGGGGCCAACGTCCTGACTTTC. It translates to CASSPGTSPSGANVLTF.

This rearrangement joins TRBV24-1 to TRBJ2-7; 7 positions agree with TRBD1. Germline CDR1 reads KGHDR; CDR2 reads SFDVKD. Germline trimming cut 4 bases from V and 6 bases from J; bases unmatched to any gene: 11. The CDR3 is 15 residues long. Here the CDR3 reads CATSDPDRVPSEQYF. The CDR3 DNA sequence: TGTGCCACCAGTGACCCCGACAGGGTGCCTAGCGAGCAGTACTTC.

The chain joins TRBV2 to TRBJ1-2; tentatively, D is TRBD1 (6 bases). Trimming took off 4 bases at V and 4 bases at J, with 22 bases between the two ends. The CDR3 length is 17 residues. Germline CDR1 is SNHLY and CDR2 is FYNNEI. CDR3 bases: TGTGCCAGCAGTGGGGCGGGACAAAGACCTCTCGGCTATGGCTACACCTTC. Its protein is CASSGAGQRPLGYGYTF.

The chain uses TRBV25-1 and TRBJ2-7, with D possibly being TRBD1 (5 bases). The CDR3 has 11 amino acids. Trimming took off 4 bases at V and 6 bases at J, with 7 bases between the two ends. Germline values: CDR1 MGHDK, CDR2 SYGVNS. The CDR3 is CASSVGAEQYF. CDR3 nucleotide sequence: TGTGCCAGCAGTGTAGGGGCCGAGCAGTACTTC.

This chain uses TRBV29-1 with TRBJ2-2, with D possibly being TRBD2 (6 bases). The CDR3 contains 13 residues. Germline assignment: CDR1 SQVTM and CDR2 ANQGSEA. Between the trimmed V and J ends, which lost 3 bases and 5 bases, there was a span of 10 bases. This chain's CDR3 is CSVDGRGTGELFF. CDR3 coding DNA: TGCAGCGTTGACGGGAGAGGAACCGGGGAGCTGTTTTTT.

The chain is built from TRBV4-3 and TRBJ2-1; D is possibly TRBD2 (6 bases). The CDR3 sequence is 15 residues long. V lost 4 bases to trimming and J lost 5 bases, with 15 bases between them. Germline lookup yields CDR1 LGHNA and CDR2 YSLEER. CDR3 loop: CASSRGLRSNNEQFF. The CDR3 DNA reads as TGCGCCAGCAGCCGGGGACTGAGATCCAACAATGAGCAGTTCTTC.

This sequence joins TRBV15 and TRBJ2-3; 8 positions agree with TRBD2. Germline V lookup: CDR1 LNHNV, CDR2 YYDKDF (reference sequence). The CDR3 runs to 16 residues. J lost 5 bases, V lost 1 base, and 8 bases had no gene match. The CDR3 loop reads CATSRASGSLGDTQYF. CDR3 DNA sequence: TGTGCCACCAGCAGAGCCAGCGGGAGTTTGGGAGATACGCAGTATTTT.

V is TRBV30 and J is TRBJ1-1; 7 nucleotides align to TRBD1. J lost 0 bases, V lost 2 bases, and 3 bases had no gene match. Germline-derived CDR1 and CDR2 are GTSNPN and SVGIG (reference sequence). This CDR3 spans 14 amino acids. This CDR3 reads CAWSTGTVNTEAFF. The DNA of the CDR3 is TGTGCCTGGAGTACCGGGACAGTGAACACTGAAGCTTTCTTT.

The rearrangement uses TRBV5-1 and TRBJ2-3, with 8 nucleotides matching TRBD2. Germline V CDR1 and CDR2: SGHRS, YFSETQ. J lost 6 bases, V lost 0 bases, and 9 bases had no gene match. This CDR3 is built from 16 residues. CDR3 in DNA: TGCGCCAGCAGCTTGGCTAGCGGGTTCCCCGAGGATACGCAGTATTTT. Amino acids: CASSLASGFPEDTQYF.

The chain recombines TRBV28 with TRBJ2-5; weak D call: TRBD1 (6 bases). This CDR3 contains 16 residues. Trimming cost V 1 base and J 3 bases, with 15 bases left between them. Germline V gene sequence: CDR1 MDHEN, CDR2 SYDVKM. The CDR3 coding sequence is TGTGCCAGCAGTTTATCCTCCTCCAACAGGGAAGAGACCCAGTACTTC. Its protein product is CASSLSSSNREETQYF.

This clonotype was found a few times. This chain joins TRBV20-1 and TRBJ2-1; no definite D call. This CDR3 has 14 residues. In germline, CDR1 is DFQATT, CDR2 SNEGSKA (reference sequence). CDR3 nucleotide sequence: TGCAGCCACTCCCCCTGGGAATTTTACAATGAGCAGTTCTTC. Its translation is CSHSPWEFYNEQFF.

This clonotype was seen a handful of times. V gene TRBV28 combines with J gene TRBJ2-3; the D is unclear. Trimming pared 2 bases from V and 4 bases from J, leaving 4 bases between. The length of the CDR3 is 12 residues. Per germline, CDR1 MDHEN and CDR2 SYDVKM. CDR3 coding DNA: TGTGCCAGCAGTTTAGCCGCAGATACGCAGTATTTT. Amino acid sequence: CASSLAADTQYF.